This T cell receptor (beta chain) was documented in a study of cytomegalovirus exposure and HLA in healthy donors (TCRdb year 2017). With respect to the entire study: An earlier analysis of approximately 550 of the donors reported 250 to 350 Gb of sequence data and some 100 million unique TCR beta sequences from about 200 million T cells. The number of typed donors differed by locus: roughly 629-630 for A, B, C, DRB1 and DQB1; approximately 520 for DQA1; approximately 600 for DPA1; and 400 to 480 for DPB1. Genome-wide SNP genotypes for about three fifths of the 666 donors were used in a later genetic analysis, which treated that subset as a discovery cohort. Donor age, sex, ethnicity and CMV serostatus were compiled together with the repertoire data. In an earlier analysis of over 550 of the donors, high-throughput TCR beta sequencing was used to judge whether each TCR beta V gene segment behaved as functional or pseudogenic. On average, roughly 240,000 unique TCR beta nucleotide sequences were sequenced per donor among 350 to 400 genotyped donors of the cohort, with approximately 18% of those sequences being non-productive. The study aimed to test whether cataloging public T cell receptors could reveal signatures of past pathogen exposure. The study profiled the T cell repertoires of 550 to 700 subjects by immunosequencing and related them to cytomegalovirus serostatus. Rather than using new phenotypic data, the later analysis identified candidate immune exposures from TCR beta sequences and from how often those sequences occurred across donors. Both class I and class II loci were covered by HLA typing, at four-digit resolution. Of the roughly 400 genotyped donors, 75% to 85% were placed in the genetic ancestry cluster associated with self-reported Caucasian donors. A later analysis re-analyzed previously published TCR beta repertoires from roughly 600 donors and added high-resolution HLA genotyping to study TCR occurrence patterns. An early release covering roughly 640 HLA-typed donors comprised about 300 gigabases of sequencing data and approximately 85 million unique TCR sequences. In addition to the first cohort of roughly 700 subjects, a separate validation cohort of about 120 different subjects was used. All discovery cohort repertoires had been generated using a single sequencing platform. Roughly five DR-DQ haplotypes were handled as single units for association and clustering, since linkage in the cohort was strong. The study combined high-throughput TCR immunosequencing, statistical association of individual TCRs with disease status, and machine learning to predict cytomegalovirus infection status. General study outcomes and caveats: Approximately 18 rarely observed V segments, including chromosome 9 orphons, were excluded from the earlier analysis of about 600 of the donors because counts were too low. Strong co-occurrence of HLA alleles, especially DR and DQ, made assigning TCR associations to individual alleles difficult. It was suggested by the authors that the approach could potentially be generalized to other disease states and immunological phenotypes. Because HLA typing was missing for some donors at each locus, association tests included only the typed subset. The presence/absence analyses assumed that sequencing depth was roughly uniform across donors, and that assumption may not be true. In a later genetic analysis, a missense DCLRE1C variant was associated with V-gene and J-gene trimming of TCR beta chains, and the association was replicated in an independent cohort. In a later analysis, HLA-associated TCR beta chains showed more clonal expansion and lower generation probabilities than non-associated chains that were equally common. A further reported finding was that TCR beta sequences accurately predicted the HLA-A and HLA-B alleles for most subjects in the first cohort. Most CMV-associated TCR beta chains appeared to be HLA-restricted in a later analysis, and the HLA associations seemed to be driven largely by CMV exposure. The study listed 150 to 200 TCR beta chains as associated with cytomegalovirus. In a later analysis, several top co-occurrence clusters were reported to appear linked to parvovirus B19, influenza, CMV and Epstein-Barr virus. The classifier was reported to diagnose cytomegalovirus status with high specificity and sensitivity in both the original and validation cohorts. The only immune exposure information available for the cohort was CMV serostatus. Linkage disequilibrium might explain the correlated functional status among segregating V segments, but an unknown experimental factor could not be excluded. Most TCR sequences were seen in very few donors, while some public TCRs were found in many individuals. In a later analysis, the rate of TCR association differed among HLA loci, with DRB1 alleles having the most associated TCRs and HLA-C alleles having the fewest. Some IMGT-functional V segments, including TRBV6-2 and TRBV6-3, could not be distinguished by the 87-base-pair reads and were therefore excluded. In vitro tests confirmed that a few of the cytomegalovirus-associated TCR beta chains recognize cytomegalovirus antigens. Specific HLA alleles were associated with about 17,000 TCR beta sequences at a false discovery rate of 0.05 in a later analysis. The sequencing pipeline was judged likely to have produced a cluster of highly shared sequence variants as a technical artifact. In an earlier analysis of more than 500 of the donors, most TCR beta V segments appeared in productive rearrangements about 90% or about 30% of the time, broadly matching IMGT annotations. This cohort had only TCR beta chains sequenced, and the lack of alpha or paired-chain data limited which features could be detected. According to a later genetic analysis, donors in an Asian-associated ancestry cluster had fewer N-insertions in productive TCRs than the roughly 700-donor mean.

From its cysteine to its phenylalanine, the CDR3 spans 14 amino acids. The retained sequence is limited to the CDR3, 42 bases, with the frame set at the first base. V is reduced by 3 bases and J by 6 bases, leaving a spacing of 12 bases between them. Via the germline V gene (reference sequence), CDR1 is MNHEY and CDR2 SMNVEV. Points on this clone: Its antigen has not been determined. Base qualities are not provided; no much larger clone lies one nucleotide away.

The cohort comprised hundreds of healthy bone marrow donors. At the time of sampling, all cohort members were nominally healthy, though unrecorded immune exposures were likely present. The donor was CMV seropositive and was included in the group of approximately 300 seropositive cohort members. A peripheral blood sample was provided by each donor, and peripheral blood mononuclear cells were used for TCR beta sequencing. Genomic DNA was extracted from the blood cell samples with the Qiagen DNeasy Blood Extraction Kit. To prepare the library, the immunoSEQ multiplex PCR assay was applied. For the multiplex PCR, a mixture combining 60 forward primers for TCR Vbeta segments and 13 reverse primers for TCR Jbeta segments was used. Amplification of the CDR3 region of rearranged TCR beta genes was performed with a multiplex PCR assay on genomic DNA. The Illumina HiSeq System was used to sequence the amplified TCR beta libraries as 87-base-pair reads. Per the authors' processing: In a later analysis, tens of millions of unique TCR beta chains were counted across the 500 to 850 repertoires, and approximately 11 million of these chains were shared by at least two donors. A nearest-neighbor algorithm error-corrected the raw reads and collapsed the reads into unique sequences, merging closely related sequences to remove PCR and sequencing errors. V, D and J gene segments were assigned by aligning CDR3 sequences to IMGT reference sequences. For a sequence to be retained, a match of at least six nucleotides to both a V gene segment and a J gene segment was required. Rearrangements were called productive when the CDR3 lacked stop codons and stayed in frame with V and J; all others were non-productive. Following IMGT convention, CDR3 was defined as the stretch from the second conserved V-encoded cysteine to the conserved J-encoded phenylalanine. The earlier analysis of 500 to 650 of the donors excluded any sequence lacking an unambiguous match to a single V gene segment. In an earlier analysis of 587 of the donors, V segments were called functional above 56.7% productive rearrangements and were called segregating when the between-donor standard deviation exceeded 5%. To diagnose cytomegalovirus status from the catalog of TCR beta chain sequences, a statistical classification framework was built. A later analysis assigned V and J genes by comparing TCR nucleotide sequences with IMGT/GENE-DB human TR gene sequences. A later analysis assigned CDR3 sequences and most-parsimonious VDJ recombination scenarios with the TCRdist pipeline. In a later analysis, each TCR beta chain was defined by its CDR3 amino acid sequence together with its V-gene family, and reads lacking a unique V-gene family were excluded. As a way to deal with suspected cross-contamination and a sequencing artifact, a later analysis dropped 500 to 700 nucleotide sequences that were highly shared and had low generation probability. In a later analysis, a clonal expansion index was calculated for each public chain from normalized within-repertoire ranks of inferred template counts. In a later analysis, generation probabilities were computed using a VDJ recombination model fitted to out-of-frame rearrangements, and the results were checked against IGoR. A later analysis scored TCR-TCR, TCR-HLA and TCR-CMV co-occurrence with hypergeometric tests, applying a repertoire-size bias correction to TCR pairs. In a later analysis, false discovery rates were estimated by permuting HLA or CMV assignments 20 times. In a later analysis, co-occurring TCRs were grouped with DBSCAN, and TCRdist sequence similarity was added when clustering was performed within HLA-allele-positive subsets. Repertoires with fewer than 30,000 or more than 120,000 public chains were left out of co-occurrence clustering, as were several repertoires with anomalous nucleotide sharing. This is the immuneACCESS table as TCRdb keeps it, with only in-frame sequences that have V and J called. A part of the clones is gone; compared with another copy, unresolved V genes explain less than half, and the rest is unexplained. The DNA gave D and trimming, while V, J and clone size come from that table. Counted in this sample were around 60,000 clones; approximately 71% of them appeared once. The ten biggest clones cover nearly 25% of the sample.

This chain joins TRBV27 to TRBJ2-1; TRBD2 is a weak D gene call, 6 bases matching. Source material: PBMCs. The source of this sequence is a man between 50 and 59 years old in good health and CMV-seropositive. Read as DNA, the sequence is TGTGCCAGCAGTTTTAGCGGTGGACGCAATGAGCAGTTCTTC. Its protein reads: CASSFSGGRNEQFF.